The entry below gives a single TCR beta chain sequence along with its context. The antigen is not known. The germline V and J ends were trimmed by 7 bases and 4 bases, with 18 bases remaining between them. The length of the CDR3 is 15 residues. The V gene's germline CDR1 is MNHNY and CDR2 SVGAGI (reference sequence). The PCR used 60 Vbeta and 13 Jbeta primers. The assay was immunoSEQ multiplex PCR, and TCRdb's table has in-frame clones only and misses some. The table lists 95,000 to 150,000 clones, around 80% of them singletons, with under 2.5% in the top ten. Every donor was a healthy person donating bone marrow. The data originate from a study of cytomegalovirus exposure and HLA in healthy donors. Findings of the study overall: After further analysis at a later stage, 15,000 to 20,000 TCR beta sequences were associated with HLA alleles at 0.05 false discovery rate. Researchers reported that a few CMV-associated chains were confirmed in vitro as CMV antigen-specific. In a later analysis, V- and J-gene trimming of beta chains associated with a DCLRE1C missense variant, replicated independently.

The TCR comes from a man aged 25-45 years in good health and CMV-seronegative. V gene TRBV6-6 combines with J gene TRBJ2-3; D is unresolved. The sample was PBMCs. The CDR3 sequence is CASKAGPRLPDTQYF. CDR3 coding DNA: TGTGCCAGCAAAGCTGGGCCTCGCCTCCCAGATACGCAGTATTTT.